Below, one TCR beta chain is given with its context. This sample was included in a study of cytomegalovirus exposure and HLA in healthy donors. In the PCR, 60 Vbeta and 13 Jbeta primers were used. Clones were read by immunoSEQ multiplex PCR, and TCRdb kept only the in-frame ones, dropping some. The top ten hold 1.1% of the sample, which has roughly 80,000 clones, around three quarters seen once. Germline-derived CDR1 and CDR2 are SGHAT and FQNNGV. CDR3 length: 12 amino acids. V was shortened by 5 bases and J by 11 bases, with 15 bases between the two germline ends. This receptor was identified in a male donor in good health and CMV-seronegative. The chain is built from TRBV11-2 and TRBJ1-1; tentatively, D is TRBD1 (5 bases). Specimen: PBMCs. In DNA, the CDR3 is TGTGCCAGCAGCCCATCACCGGGGGGGGCTTTCTTT. The encoded protein is CASSPSPGGAFF.